This T cell receptor beta chain was observed in a study of T cell responses to AZD1222 COVID-19 vaccine. V was pared by 2 bases and J by 8 bases, with 9 bases between. Germline lookup yields CDR1 MNHEY and CDR2 SVGAGI. The CDR3 sequence is 13 residues long. Clones were sequenced by immunoSEQ multiplex PCR, and TCRdb holds only the in-frame ones, with some missing. The sample carries 110,000 to 150,000 clones, 85% to 95% recorded once. Remarks on this clone: No antigen is known for it.

Broader study findings: Just six AZD1222 recipients were seropositive at baseline. Without day 14 samples, only post-peak T cell repertoires were studied.

This chain links TRBV6-5 with TRBJ2-2, with D unclear. The sequence came from an adult in good health. Sequenced here: peripheral blood, sampled on day 0 of AZD1222 vaccination. The CDR3 nucleotides read TGTGCCAGCAGTTACGTGGCGGTTGGGGAGCTGTTTTTT. Amino acids: CASSYVAVGELFF.